This T cell receptor (beta chain) was obtained from a study of CD8+ T cells in alopecia areata. General study findings and limits: A great number of expanded lesional clones endured in scalp and blood during tofacitinib.

The germline V gene encodes CDR1 GTSNPN and CDR2 SVGIG (reference sequence). CDR3 length: 14 residues. V shed 4 bases and J 8 bases; nucleotides not matched to a gene: 9. Once RNA had been extracted, it was reverse transcribed into cDNA to act as the sequencing template. This table comes from immunoSEQ multiplex PCR, and its TCRdb copy is limited to in-frame clones, with some not included. The table shows some 150,000 clones, with about 56% occurring only once. A note on this clone: Its specificity is not known.

Treatment denoted: oral pan-JAK inhibitor, 5-10 mg twice daily. Researchers gathered lesional scalp punch biopsies and peripheral blood from patients with alopecia areata. Investigators sorted PBMCs to obtain both CD4+ and CD8+ T cells. The source was CD8+ T cells sorted from blood, collected at week 4, from a patient treated with tofacitinib. The chain has TRBV30 and TRBJ2-1, with 9 nucleotides matching TRBD2. This TCR was sampled from a human donor with alopecia areata. The chain's CDR3 is CAWTLAGVGYEQFF. CDR3 DNA: TGTGCCTGGACCTTAGCGGGGGTGGGGTATGAGCAGTTCTTC.